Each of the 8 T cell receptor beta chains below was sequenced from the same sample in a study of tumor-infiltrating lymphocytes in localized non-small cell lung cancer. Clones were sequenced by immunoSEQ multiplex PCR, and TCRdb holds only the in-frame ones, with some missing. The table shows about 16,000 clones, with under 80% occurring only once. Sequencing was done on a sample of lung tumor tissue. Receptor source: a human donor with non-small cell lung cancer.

DNA for the CDR3: TGCGCCAGCAGCGGACTAGCGGACACCGGGGAGCTGTTTTTT. Its translation is CASSGLADTGELFF. The V gene is TRBV5-1, the J gene TRBJ2-2; 10 bases match TRBD2. Germline V gene sequence: CDR1 SGHRS, CDR2 YFSETQ. The CDR3 covers 14 residues. The trim removed 4 bases at V and 3 bases at J, leaving 0 bases unmatched.

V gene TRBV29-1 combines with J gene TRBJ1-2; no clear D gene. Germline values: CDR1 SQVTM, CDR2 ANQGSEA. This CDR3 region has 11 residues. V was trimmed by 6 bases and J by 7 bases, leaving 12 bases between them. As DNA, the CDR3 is TGCAGCGTCGCCCGGGAGGGTGGCTACACCTTC. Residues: CSVAREGGYTF.

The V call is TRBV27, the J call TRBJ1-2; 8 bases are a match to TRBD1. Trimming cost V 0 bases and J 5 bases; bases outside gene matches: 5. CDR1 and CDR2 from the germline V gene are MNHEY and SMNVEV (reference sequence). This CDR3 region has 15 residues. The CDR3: CASSLSPGGGYGYTF. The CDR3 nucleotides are TGTGCCAGCAGTTTATCCCCAGGGGGCGGGTATGGCTACACCTTC.

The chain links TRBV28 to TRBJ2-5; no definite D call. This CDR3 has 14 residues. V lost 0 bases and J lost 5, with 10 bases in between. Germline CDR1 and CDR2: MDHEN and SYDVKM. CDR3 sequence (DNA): TGTGCCAGCAGTTTATGGGACGGGTGGGAGACCCAGTACTTC. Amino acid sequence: CASSLWDGWETQYF.

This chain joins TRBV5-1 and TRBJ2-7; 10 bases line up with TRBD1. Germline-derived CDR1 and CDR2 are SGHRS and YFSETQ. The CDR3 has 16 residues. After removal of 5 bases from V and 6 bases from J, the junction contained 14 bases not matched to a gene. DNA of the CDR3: TGCGCCAGCAGTTCTGACCCCGGGACAGGGGCGTTCGAGCAGTACTTC. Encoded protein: CASSSDPGTGAFEQYF. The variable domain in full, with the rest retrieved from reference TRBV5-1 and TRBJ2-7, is KAGVTQTPRYLIKTRGQQVTLSCSPISGHRSVSWYQQTPGQGLQFLFEYFSETQRNKGNFPGRFSGRQFSNSRSEMNVSTLELGDSALYLCASSSDPGTGAFEQYFGPGTRLTVT.

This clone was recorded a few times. For the CDR3, the DNA is TGCGCCAGCAGCCCTCGGACAGGGCGCAATGATTCACCCCTCCACTTT. Protein sequence: CASSPRTGRNDSPLHF. The chain recombines TRBV4-1 with TRBJ1-6; 8 bases align to TRBD1. Germline CDR1 reads MGHRA; CDR2 reads YSYEKL. This CDR3 has 16 residues. J lost 8 bases, V lost 4 bases, and 10 bases had no gene match.

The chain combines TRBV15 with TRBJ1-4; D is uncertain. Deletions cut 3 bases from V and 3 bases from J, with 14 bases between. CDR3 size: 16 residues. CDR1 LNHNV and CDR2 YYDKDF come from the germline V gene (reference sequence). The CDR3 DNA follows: TGTGCCACCAGCAGTGACGACCGGAGGCCTAATGAAAAACTGTTTTTT. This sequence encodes CATSSDDRRPNEKLFF.

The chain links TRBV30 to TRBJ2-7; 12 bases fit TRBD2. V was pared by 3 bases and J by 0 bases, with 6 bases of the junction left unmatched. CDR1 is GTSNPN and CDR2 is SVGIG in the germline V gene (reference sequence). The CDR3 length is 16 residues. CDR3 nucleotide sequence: TGTGCCTGGAGCACTAGCGGGAGGCCCAACTCCTACGAGCAGTACTTC. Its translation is CAWSTSGRPNSYEQYF.